A single TCR beta chain is shown here with its context. The sample originates from a study of blood T cell repertoires in COVID-19. Between the trimmed V and J ends, which lost 3 bases and 3 bases, there was a span of 11 bases. Germline-derived CDR1 and CDR2 are SGHAT and FQNNGV. This CDR3 is 15 amino acids long. Assay used: immunoSEQ multiplex PCR; TCRdb lists only in-frame clones, some missing. This sample has roughly 100,000 clones; over 85% occur once, and the top ten carry roughly 4.2%. This receptor was obtained from a human donor with COVID-19, enrolled during active disease. The donor label of this sample is uncertain. The specimen was peripheral blood. The rearrangement links TRBV11-2 to TRBJ2-2, with TRBD1 as a possible D gene (6 bases). The CDR3 loop reads CASSLLRGDTGELFF. Here the CDR3 DNA reads TGTGCCAGCAGCTTGCTCAGGGGAGACACCGGGGAGCTGTTTTTT.